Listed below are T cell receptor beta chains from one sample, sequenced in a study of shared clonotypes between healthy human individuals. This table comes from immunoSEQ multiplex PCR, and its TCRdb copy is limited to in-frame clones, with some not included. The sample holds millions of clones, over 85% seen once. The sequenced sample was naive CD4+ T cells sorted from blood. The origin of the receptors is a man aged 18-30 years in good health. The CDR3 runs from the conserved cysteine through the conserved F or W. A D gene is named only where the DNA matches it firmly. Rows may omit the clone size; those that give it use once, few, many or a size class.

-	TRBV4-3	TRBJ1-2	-	CASSQGIWQSYGYTF	TGCGCCAGCAGCCAAGGGATTTGGCAGAGCTATGGCTACACCTTC
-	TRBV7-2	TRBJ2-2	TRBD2	CASSGTSGIAAELFF	TGTGCCAGCAGCGGGACTAGCGGGATAGCGGCGGAGCTGTTTTTT
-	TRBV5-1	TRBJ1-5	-	CASSCAPPGQWGQPQHF	TGCGCCAGCAGCTGTGCACCTCCGGGACAATGGGGTCAGCCCCAGCATTTT
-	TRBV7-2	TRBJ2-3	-	CASSQTRLHTQYF	TGTGCCAGCAGCCAAACGAGGCTCCATACGCAGTATTTT
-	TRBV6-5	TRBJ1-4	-	CASSGPGSTNEKLFF	TGTGCCAGCAGTGGGCCCGGCTCAACTAATGAAAAACTGTTTTTT
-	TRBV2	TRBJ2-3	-	CASSFLGWHSSTDTQYF	TGTGCCAGCAGTTTCCTCGGCTGGCATTCTAGCACAGATACGCAGTATTTT
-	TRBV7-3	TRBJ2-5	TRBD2	CASSSVGGGLHF	TGTGCCAGCAGTTCCGTTGGCGGGGGGCTGCACTTC
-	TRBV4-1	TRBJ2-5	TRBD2	CASSPGLAGIMETQYF	TGCGCCAGCAGCCCGGGACTAGCGGGAATAATGGAGACCCAGTACTTC
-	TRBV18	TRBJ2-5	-	CASSQIGEAETQYF	TGTGCCAGCTCTCAGATAGGGGAAGCGGAGACCCAGTACTTC
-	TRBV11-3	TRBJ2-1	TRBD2	CASSLDGLDYYNEQFF	TGTGCCAGCAGCTTAGATGGACTAGACTATTACAATGAGCAGTTCTTC
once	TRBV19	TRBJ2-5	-	CASSLSGAQETQYF	TGTGCCAGTAGTCTCTCCGGGGCGCAAGAGACCCAGTACTTC
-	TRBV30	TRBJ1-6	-	CAWSHTGTYNSPLHF	TGTGCCTGGAGTCATACCGGGACCTATAATTCACCCCTCCACTTT
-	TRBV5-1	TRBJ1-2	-	CASKIGGNYGYTF	TGCGCCAGCAAGATTGGCGGTAACTATGGCTACACCTTC